One and the same sample provided the 22 T cell receptor beta chains below, sequenced in a study of post-analysis software for immune sequencing data. Study conclusions and caveats: The five TRBV segments detected at higher frequency in patients than in controls included TRBV5-6, TRBV5-1 and TRBV20-1.

These receptors lack a known antigen. Unique molecular identifiers were built into the TCR beta cDNA libraries. TCRdb independently ran MiXCR on the PCR reads; one entry per CDR3 protein. The sample contains fewer than 600,000 distinct CDR3 sequences, roughly 46% of which appear only once. The specimen sequenced was blood. Receptor source: a girl under 18 with multiple sclerosis.

V usage is TRBV29-1 and J usage is TRBJ2-5, with D possibly matching TRBD1 (6 bases). Trimming removed 6 bases from V and 5 bases from J, with 10 bases in between. Per the germline V gene, CDR1 is SQVTM and CDR2 is ANQGSEA. The CDR3 runs to 11 residues. Written as DNA, the CDR3 is TGCAGCGTGGAGAGGGGGGAGACCCAGTACTTC. It specifies CSVERGETQYF.

This rearrangement joins TRBV20-1 to TRBJ2-3, with 11 bases that match TRBD2. V lost 5 bases, J lost 2 bases, and 6 bases stayed unmatched. CDR1 and CDR2 from the germline V gene are DFQATT and SNEGSKA (reference sequence). The CDR3 has 15 amino acids. CDR3 sequence: CSAWKTSGVTDTQYF. DNA for the CDR3: TGCAGTGCTTGGAAGACTAGCGGGGTCACAGATACGCAGTATTTT.

This clonotype showed up just a few times. The V and J genes are TRBV15 and TRBJ2-4, with 11 bases identical to TRBD2. Matching the DNA end better, TRBJ2-7 makes the J call doubtful. The CDR3 is made up of 15 amino acids. Per germline, CDR1 LNHNV and CDR2 YYDKDF (reference sequence). For the CDR3, the DNA is TGTGCCACCAGCGGGCTAGCGGGAGGTGACTACGAGCAGTACTTC. Its protein is CATSGLAGGDYEQYF.

On this clonotype itself: The junction departs from germline at one end; a sequencing error may be responsible. The chain is built from TRBV4-1 and TRBJ2-5; 13 bases map to TRBD2. The end of the DNA is better explained by TRBJ2-7, so the J call may be wrong. CDR1 is MGHRA and CDR2 is YSYEKL in the germline V gene. This CDR3 comprises 15 residues. The DNA of the CDR3 is TGCGCCAACAGCCCCGGACTAGCGGGAGATCACGAGCAGTACTTC. It is translated as CANSPGLAGDHEQYF.

The rearrangement joins TRBV3-1 to TRBJ1-1; no reliable D call. V was shortened by 0 bases and J by 9 bases, with 8 bases between the two germline ends. Germline V lookup: CDR1 LGHDT, CDR2 YNNKEL (reference sequence). This CDR3 is built from 12 residues. The CDR3 coding sequence is TGTGCCAGCAGCCAAGATCGGGCTCAAGCTTTCTTT. The encoded protein is CASSQDRAQAFF.

V is TRBV4-1 and J is TRBJ1-1; D is perhaps TRBD1 (6 bases). Trimming stripped 4 bases from V and 0 bases from J, with 15 bases between. The CDR3 runs 16 residues. CDR1 MGHRA and CDR2 YSYEKL come from the germline V gene. CDR3 sequence reads: CASSPNPQGMNTEAFF. Written as DNA, the CDR3 is TGCGCCAGCAGCCCCAACCCCCAGGGGATGAACACTGAAGCTTTCTTT.

This clonotype has more than one count but fewer than ten. V and J are TRBV20-1 and TRBJ2-7, with 8 positions matching TRBD1. The tail of the sequence fits TRBJ2-5 better, so the J call may be wrong. This CDR3 spans 13 amino acids. Germline V gene lookup returns CDR1 DFQATT and CDR2 SNEGSKA (reference sequence). CDR3 DNA: TGCAGTGCTAAGTGGACAGGGCAAGAGACCCAGTACTTC. It translates to CSAKWTGQETQYF.

In this sample, this clonotype turned up a few times. The chain joins TRBV20-1 to TRBJ1-1; TRBD1 agrees at 11 bases. This CDR3 has 14 amino acids. V lost 5 bases, J lost 5 bases, and 7 bases stayed unmatched. CDR1 is DFQATT and CDR2 is SNEGSKA in the germline V gene (reference sequence). CDR3 protein: CSAQDRGRGTEAFF. The CDR3 nucleotides are TGCAGTGCTCAGGACAGGGGGCGAGGGACTGAAGCTTTCTTT.

There are a few counts of this clonotype. The rearrangement links TRBV27 to TRBJ1-2; D might be TRBD1 (6 bases). CDR3 size: 14 residues. V dropped 3 bases and J dropped 6 bases, with 14 bases sitting between them. Per the germline V gene, CDR1 is MNHEY and CDR2 is SMNVEV (reference sequence). CDR3 in DNA: TGTGCCAGCAGTTTCCGGGGGCGCATAAATGGCTACACCTTC. It encodes CASSFRGRINGYTF.

The chain recombines TRBV29-1 with TRBJ2-7, with TRBD2 matching over 7 bases. CDR3 length equals 16 residues. CDR1 and CDR2 (germline): SQVTM, ANQGSEA. Trimming took 6 bases from V and 2 from J; bases not matched to a gene: 16. CDR3 region: CSVKGLAVKRAYEQYF. In DNA form, the CDR3 reads TGCAGCGTGAAGGGGCTAGCGGTAAAGAGGGCCTACGAGCAGTACTTC.

The chain recombines TRBV21-1 with TRBJ2-5; TRBD2, the table's D call, was not compared with the DNA. TRBV21-1 is given as a pseudogene. This CDR3 has 19 amino acids. The CDR3 sequence is CASSKALASGRAKEETQYF. The CDR3 nucleotides are TGTGCCAGCAGCAAAGCGCTCGCTAGCGGGAGGGCAAAGGAAGAGACCCAGTACTTC.

This clonotype was counted a few times. The V and J genes are TRBV18 and TRBJ2-1, with D perhaps TRBD1 (5 bases). Germline V gene data show CDR1 as KGHSH and CDR2 as LQKENI. This CDR3 is 11 amino acids long. V lost 1 base to trimming and J lost 10 bases, with 5 bases between them. In DNA form, the CDR3 reads TGTGCCAGCTCACCACGACAGGAGCAGTTCTTC. This codes for CASSPRQEQFF. Complete variable domain (other parts from reference TRBV18 and TRBJ2-1): NAGVMQNPRHLVRRRGQEARLRCSPMKGHSHVYWYRQLPEEGLKFMVYLQKENIIDESGMPKERFSAEFPKEGPSILRIQQVVRGDSAAYFCASSPRQEQFFGPGTRLTVL.

The CDR3 reads CATSRGGGGIQDTQYF. The CDR3 DNA reads TGTGCCACCAGCAGAGGGGGGGGCGGGATTCAAGATACGCAGTATTTT. The chain recombines TRBV15 with TRBJ2-3; D might be TRBD2 (7 bases). This CDR3 contains 16 residues. Trimming left V 1 base short and J 5 bases short, with 16 bases between. Per the germline V gene, CDR1 is LNHNV and CDR2 is YYDKDF (reference sequence).

The chain's CDR3 is CASSASQGARTEAFF. The CDR3 DNA reads as TGTGCCAGCAGCGCGTCCCAGGGGGCGAGAACTGAAGCTTTCTTT. J is TRBJ1-1 and V is TRBV7-3, with 8 bases matching TRBD1. Per the germline V gene, CDR1 is SGHTA and CDR2 is FQGTGA. Losses at the gene ends were 5 bases for V and 5 bases for J; bases not matched to a gene: 10. The CDR3 runs 15 residues.

This clonotype was counted only a few times. The chain carries TRBV10-3 and TRBJ1-2, with 7 bases that match TRBD1. The CDR3 runs to 13 residues. The V gene's germline CDR1 is ENHRY and CDR2 SYGVKD. Unmatched junction bases numbered 8, after V lost 6 bases and J lost 7 bases. As DNA, the CDR3 is TGTGCCATCAGAGAGGACAGGAATAGTGGCTACACCTTC. Amino acid sequence: CAIREDRNSGYTF.

The chain employs TRBV28 and TRBJ2-1; D remains unclear. The CDR3 spans 13 residues. V was clipped by 6 bases and J by 3 bases, with 9 bases between them. Germline assignment: CDR1 MDHEN and CDR2 SYDVKM. CDR3 loop: CASSYPGYNEQFF. CDR3 coding DNA: TGTGCCAGCAGCTACCCCGGCTACAATGAGCAGTTCTTC. Looking up the rest from reference TRBV28 and TRBJ2-1 gives the full variable domain: DVKVTQSSRYLVKRTGEKVFLECVQDMDHENMFWYRQDPGLGLRLIYFSYDVKMKEKGDIPEGYSVSREKKERFSLILESASTNQTSMYLCASSYPGYNEQFFGPGTRLTVL.

The chain uses TRBV4-3 and TRBJ2-3, with D hard to call. Germline CDR1 is LGHNA and CDR2 is YSLEER. CDR3 length equals 14 residues. Trimming took 0 bases from V and 4 from J, leaving 8 bases between them. Here the CDR3 DNA reads TGCGCCAGCAGCCAAGAGGCCAGCGCAGATACGCAGTATTTT. The encoded protein is CASSQEASADTQYF.

This chain links TRBV27 with TRBJ2-7; 9 bases agree with TRBD2. The junction had 8 bases not matched to a gene; V was cut back by 5 bases and J by 3 bases. The germline V gene has CDR1 MNHEY and CDR2 SMNVEV (reference sequence). This CDR3 has 15 amino acids. The CDR3 protein is CASSKGSSGNYEQYF. The CDR3 nucleotides read TGTGCCAGCAGTAAGGGTTCTAGCGGGAACTACGAGCAGTACTTC.

This clonotype was counted a few times. The rearrangement uses TRBV20-1 and TRBJ1-4, with a possible D match to TRBD1 (6 bases). CDR1 is DFQATT, CDR2 SNEGSKA, per germline (reference sequence). Trimming took off 5 bases at V and 8 bases at J, with 15 bases between the two ends. This CDR3 spans 13 amino acids. The CDR3, as DNA: TGCAGTGCTTCCAAGGGGGATCGGGAAAAACTGTTTTTT. Translating gives CSASKGDREKLFF.

This clonotype was picked up a small number of times. V is TRBV7-8 and J is TRBJ1-6; TRBD1 is a possible D gene (5 bases). The germline V gene has CDR1 SGHVS and CDR2 FQNEAQ. The CDR3 is 16 amino acids. Trimming removed 5 bases from V and 7 bases from J, with 18 bases in between. CDR3 DNA: TGTGCCAGCAGCCCACGGGCGGGGGAGGGAAATTCACCCCTCCACTTT. It codes for CASSPRAGEGNSPLHF. Full variable domain (missing parts from reference TRBV7-8 and TRBJ1-6): GAGVSQSPRYKVAKRGQDVALRCDPISGHVSLFWYQQALGQGPEFLTYFQNEAQLDKSGLPSDRFFAERPEGSVSTLKIQRTQQEDSAVYLCASSPRAGEGNSPLHFGNGTRLTVT.

The chain combines TRBV5-1 with TRBJ2-7, with 7 bases that match TRBD1. The CDR3 is 15 residues long. Germline CDR1 reads SGHRS; CDR2 reads YFSETQ. V lost 4 bases, J lost 0 bases, and 7 bases stayed unmatched. CDR3 in amino acids: CASSQGQESSYEQYF. Written as DNA, the CDR3 is TGCGCCAGCAGCCAAGGACAGGAAAGCTCCTACGAGCAGTACTTC. The full variable domain, completed using reference TRBV5-1 and TRBJ2-7, is KAGVTQTPRYLIKTRGQQVTLSCSPISGHRSVSWYQQTPGQGLQFLFEYFSETQRNKGNFPGRFSGRQFSNSRSEMNVSTLELGDSALYLCASSQGQESSYEQYFGPGTRLTVT.

The chain has TRBV29-1 and TRBJ2-5; 10 positions match TRBD1. The CDR3 is 16 amino acids. V dropped 0 bases and J dropped 2; count of bases not matched to a gene: 6. Germline lookup yields CDR1 SQVTM and CDR2 ANQGSEA. DNA for the CDR3: TGCAGCGTTGAAGATTTCGGACAGGGGGGTCAAGAGACCCAGTACTTC. Translated: CSVEDFGQGGQETQYF.